This T cell receptor (beta chain) was identified during a study of blood T cell repertoires in COVID-19. This CDR3 has 15 amino acids. The ends lost 4 bases at V and 5 bases at J; junction bases unmatched: 8. Germline CDR1 MGHRA, CDR2 YSYEKL. Sequencing was performed with immunoSEQ multiplex PCR; in TCRdb, only in-frame clones are kept and a portion is missing. The profile shows 170,000 or so clones, 84% of them singletons. The TCR was taken from a man younger than 30 with active or convalescent COVID-19. Sequenced material: peripheral blood. This chain links TRBV4-1 with TRBJ2-7; 10 bases map to TRBD1. The CDR3 loop is CASSLRWTGGDEQYF. In nucleotides, the CDR3 is TGCGCCAGCAGCCTTCGATGGACAGGGGGGGACGAGCAGTACTTC.